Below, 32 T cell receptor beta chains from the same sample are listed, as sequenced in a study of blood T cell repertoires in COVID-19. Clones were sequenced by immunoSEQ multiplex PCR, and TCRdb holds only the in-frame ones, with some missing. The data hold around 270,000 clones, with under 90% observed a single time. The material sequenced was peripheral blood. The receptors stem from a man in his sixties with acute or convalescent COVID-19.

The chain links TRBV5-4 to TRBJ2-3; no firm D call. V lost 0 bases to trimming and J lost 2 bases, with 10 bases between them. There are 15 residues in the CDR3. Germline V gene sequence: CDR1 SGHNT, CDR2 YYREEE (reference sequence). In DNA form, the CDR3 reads TGTGCCAGCAGCTTGGAGTATCAGATCACAGATACGCAGTATTTT. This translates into CASSLEYQITDTQYF.

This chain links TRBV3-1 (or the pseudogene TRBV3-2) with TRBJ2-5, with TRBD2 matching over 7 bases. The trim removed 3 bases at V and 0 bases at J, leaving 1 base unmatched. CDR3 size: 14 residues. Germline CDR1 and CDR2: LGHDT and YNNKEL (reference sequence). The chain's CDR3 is CASSHGGYQETQYF. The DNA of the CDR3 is TGTGCCAGCAGCCACGGGGGGTACCAAGAGACCCAGTACTTC.

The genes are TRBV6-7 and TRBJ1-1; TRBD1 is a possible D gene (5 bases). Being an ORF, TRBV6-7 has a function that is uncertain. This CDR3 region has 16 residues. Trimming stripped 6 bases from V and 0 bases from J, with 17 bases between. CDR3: CASRPGHTSMNTEAFF. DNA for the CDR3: TGTGCCAGCAGACCTGGACATACTTCCATGAACACTGAAGCTTTCTTT.

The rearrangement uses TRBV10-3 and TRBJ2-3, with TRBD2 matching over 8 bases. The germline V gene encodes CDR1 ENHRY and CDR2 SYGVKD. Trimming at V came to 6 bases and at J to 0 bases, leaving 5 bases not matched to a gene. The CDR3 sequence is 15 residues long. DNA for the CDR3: TGTGCCATCAGGGGTTCGGGAGGGAGCACAGATACGCAGTATTTT. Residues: CAIRGSGGSTDTQYF.

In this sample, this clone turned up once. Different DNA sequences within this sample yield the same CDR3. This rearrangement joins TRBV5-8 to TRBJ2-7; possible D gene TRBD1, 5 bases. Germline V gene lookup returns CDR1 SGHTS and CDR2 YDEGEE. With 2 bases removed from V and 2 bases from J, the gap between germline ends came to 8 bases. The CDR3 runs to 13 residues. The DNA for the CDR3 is TGTGCCAGCAGCTTACCAGGGACCTACGAGCAGTACTTC. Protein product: CASSLPGTYEQYF. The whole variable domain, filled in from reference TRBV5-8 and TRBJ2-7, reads EAGVTQSPTHLIKTRGQQATLRCSPISGHTSVYWYQQALGLGLQFLLWYDEGEERNRGNFPPRFSGRQFPNYSSELNVNALELEDSALYLCASSLPGTYEQYFGPGTRLTVT.

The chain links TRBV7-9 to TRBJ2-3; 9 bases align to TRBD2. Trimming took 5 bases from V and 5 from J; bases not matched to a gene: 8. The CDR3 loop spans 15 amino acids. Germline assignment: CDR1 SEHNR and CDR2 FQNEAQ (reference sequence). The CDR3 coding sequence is TGTGCCAGCAGCCGCGTTAGCGGGAGTTTAGATACGCAGTATTTT. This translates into CASSRVSGSLDTQYF. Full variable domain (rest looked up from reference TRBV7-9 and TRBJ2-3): DTGVSQNPRHKITKRGQNVTFRCDPISEHNRLYWYRQTLGQGPEFLTYFQNEAQLEKSRLLSDRFSAERPKGSFSTLEIQRTEQGDSAMYLCASSRVSGSLDTQYFGPGTRLTVL.

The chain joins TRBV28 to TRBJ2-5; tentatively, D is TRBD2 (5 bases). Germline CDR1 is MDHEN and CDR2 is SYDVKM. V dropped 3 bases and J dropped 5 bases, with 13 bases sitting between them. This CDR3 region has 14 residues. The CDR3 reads CASSLDGIGETQYF. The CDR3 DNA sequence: TGTGCCAGCAGTTTGGACGGGATCGGGGAGACCCAGTACTTC.

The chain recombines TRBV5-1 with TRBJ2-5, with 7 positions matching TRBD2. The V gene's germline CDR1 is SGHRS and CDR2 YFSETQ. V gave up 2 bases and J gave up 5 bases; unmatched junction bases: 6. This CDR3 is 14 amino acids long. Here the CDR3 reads CASSFGGFGETQYF. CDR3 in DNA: TGCGCCAGCAGCTTCGGGGGGTTTGGGGAGACCCAGTACTTC. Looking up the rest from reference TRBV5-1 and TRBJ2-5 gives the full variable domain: KAGVTQTPRYLIKTRGQQVTLSCSPISGHRSVSWYQQTPGQGLQFLFEYFSETQRNKGNFPGRFSGRQFSNSRSEMNVSTLELGDSALYLCASSFGGFGETQYFGPGTRLLVL.

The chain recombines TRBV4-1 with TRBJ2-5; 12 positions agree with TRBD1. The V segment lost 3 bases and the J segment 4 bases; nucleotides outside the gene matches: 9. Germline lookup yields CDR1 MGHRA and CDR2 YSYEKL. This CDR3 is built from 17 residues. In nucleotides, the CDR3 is TGCGCCAGCAGCCATGGGGACAGGGGGCGGTTTGGAGAGACCCAGTACTTC. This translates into CASSHGDRGRFGETQYF.

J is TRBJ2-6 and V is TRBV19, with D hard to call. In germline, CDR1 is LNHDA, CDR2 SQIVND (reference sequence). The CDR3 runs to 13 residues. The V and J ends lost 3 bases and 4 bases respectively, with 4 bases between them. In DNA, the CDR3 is TGTGCCAGTAGTATGGGCGGGGCCAACGTCCTGACTTTC. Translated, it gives CASSMGGANVLTF.

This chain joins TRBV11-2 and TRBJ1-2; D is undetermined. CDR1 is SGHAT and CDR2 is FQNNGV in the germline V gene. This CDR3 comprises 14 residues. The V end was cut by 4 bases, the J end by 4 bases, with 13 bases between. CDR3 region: CASSSPGSGYGYTF. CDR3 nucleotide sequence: TGTGCCAGCAGCTCCCCGGGGAGCGGCTATGGCTACACCTTC.

CDR3 in amino acids: CASRRKAATNEKLFF. In DNA form, the CDR3 reads TGTGCCAGCCGGCGGAAGGCAGCAACTAATGAAAAACTGTTTTTT. The genes are TRBV27 and TRBJ1-4, with D uncertain. Trimming removed 8 bases at V and 0 bases at J, with 13 bases between. Germline values: CDR1 MNHEY, CDR2 SMNVEV (reference sequence). This CDR3 has 15 amino acids.

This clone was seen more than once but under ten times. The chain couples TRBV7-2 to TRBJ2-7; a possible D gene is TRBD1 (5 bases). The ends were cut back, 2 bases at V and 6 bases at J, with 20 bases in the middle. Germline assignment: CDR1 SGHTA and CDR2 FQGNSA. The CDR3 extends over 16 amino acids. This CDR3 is CASSLQGQVGSREQYF. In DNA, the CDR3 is TGTGCCAGCAGCTTACAGGGTCAGGTGGGGTCTCGCGAGCAGTACTTC.

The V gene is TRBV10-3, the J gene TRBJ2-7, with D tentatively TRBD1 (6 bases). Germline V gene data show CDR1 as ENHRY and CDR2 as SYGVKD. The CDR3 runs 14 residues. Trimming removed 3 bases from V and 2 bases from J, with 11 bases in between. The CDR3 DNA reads TGTGCCATCAGTGATCTAGGACAGCCCTACGAGCAGTACTTC. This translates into CAISDLGQPYEQYF.

CDR3: CASSLQGTSNQPQHF. DNA of the CDR3: TGCGCCAGCAGCCTACAGGGGACTAGCAATCAGCCCCAGCATTTT. This chain links TRBV5-1 with TRBJ1-5; TRBD1 aligns across 7 bases. Looked up from germline, CDR1 is SGHRS and CDR2 is YFSETQ. CDR3 length: 15 residues. V shed 4 bases and J 0 bases; nucleotides not matched to a gene: 4.

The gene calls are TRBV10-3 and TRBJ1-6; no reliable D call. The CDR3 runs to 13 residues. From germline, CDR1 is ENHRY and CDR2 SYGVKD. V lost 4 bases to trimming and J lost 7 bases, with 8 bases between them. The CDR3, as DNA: TGTGCCATCAGTGTTCAGACAAATTCACCCCTCCACTTT. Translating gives CAISVQTNSPLHF.

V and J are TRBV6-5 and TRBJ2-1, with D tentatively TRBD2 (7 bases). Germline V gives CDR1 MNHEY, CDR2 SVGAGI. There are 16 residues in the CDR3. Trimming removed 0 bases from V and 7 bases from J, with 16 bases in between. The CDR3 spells CASSYSHGGPGNEQFF. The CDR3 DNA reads TGTGCCAGCAGTTACTCTCACGGGGGGCCCGGGAATGAGCAGTTCTTC.

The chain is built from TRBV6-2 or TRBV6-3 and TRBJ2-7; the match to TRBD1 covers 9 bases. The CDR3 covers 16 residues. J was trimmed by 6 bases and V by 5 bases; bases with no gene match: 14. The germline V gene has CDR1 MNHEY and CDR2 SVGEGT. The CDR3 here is CASSVGGTGFRVEQYF. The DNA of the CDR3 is TGTGCCAGCAGTGTTGGTGGGACAGGGTTTCGTGTCGAGCAGTACTTC.

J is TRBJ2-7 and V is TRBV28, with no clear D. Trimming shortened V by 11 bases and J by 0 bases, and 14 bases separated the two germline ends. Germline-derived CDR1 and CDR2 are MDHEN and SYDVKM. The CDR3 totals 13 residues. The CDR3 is CASLDRSSYEQYF. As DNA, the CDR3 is TGTGCCTCCCTGGATAGGAGCTCCTACGAGCAGTACTTC.

Here the CDR3 DNA reads TGTGCCAGCGGCCTCCAGGGGCGTACGCAGTATTTT. Protein: CASGLQGRTQYF. The chain is built from TRBV12-3 or TRBV12-4 and TRBJ2-3; tentatively, D is TRBD1 (6 bases). There are 12 residues in the CDR3. V shed 8 bases and J shed 8 bases, with 14 bases lying between them.

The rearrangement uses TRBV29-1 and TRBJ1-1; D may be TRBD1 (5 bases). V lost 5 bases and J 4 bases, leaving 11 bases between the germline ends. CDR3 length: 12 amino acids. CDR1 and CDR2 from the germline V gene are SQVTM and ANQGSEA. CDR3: CSVSGGVTEAFF. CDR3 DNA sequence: TGCAGCGTTAGTGGGGGGGTCACTGAAGCTTTCTTT.

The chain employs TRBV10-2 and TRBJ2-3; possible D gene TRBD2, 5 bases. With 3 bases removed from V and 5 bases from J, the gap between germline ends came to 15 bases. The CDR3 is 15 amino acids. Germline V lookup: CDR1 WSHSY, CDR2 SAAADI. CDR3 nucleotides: TGCGCCAGCAGTGAAAAGCGGTCCTGGGTAGATACGCAGTATTTT. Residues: CASSEKRSWVDTQYF.

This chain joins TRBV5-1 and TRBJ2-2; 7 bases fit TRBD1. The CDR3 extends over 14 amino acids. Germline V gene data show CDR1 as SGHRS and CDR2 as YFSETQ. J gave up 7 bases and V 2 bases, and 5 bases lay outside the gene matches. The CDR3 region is CASSFRQGGGELFF. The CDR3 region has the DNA TGCGCCAGCAGCTTTAGACAGGGTGGCGGGGAGCTGTTTTTT.

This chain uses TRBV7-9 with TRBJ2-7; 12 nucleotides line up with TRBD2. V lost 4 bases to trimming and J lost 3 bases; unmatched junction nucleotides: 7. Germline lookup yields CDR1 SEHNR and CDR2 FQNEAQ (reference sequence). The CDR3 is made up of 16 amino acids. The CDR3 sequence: CASSSPTSGSFYEQYF. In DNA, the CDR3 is TGTGCCAGCAGCTCTCCGACTAGCGGGAGTTTCTACGAGCAGTACTTC.

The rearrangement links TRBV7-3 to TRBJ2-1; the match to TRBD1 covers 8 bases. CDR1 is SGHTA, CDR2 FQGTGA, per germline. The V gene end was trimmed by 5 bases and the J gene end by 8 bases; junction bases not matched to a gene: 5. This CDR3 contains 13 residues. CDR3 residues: CASSSQGADEQFF. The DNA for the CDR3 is TGTGCCAGCAGCAGTCAGGGGGCTGATGAGCAGTTCTTC.

Written as DNA, the CDR3 is TGTGCCAGCAGCGTAAGAGGGGGCGGCACAGATACGCAGTATTTT. This sequence encodes CASSVRGGGTDTQYF. This chain links TRBV9 with TRBJ2-3; TRBD1 aligns across 7 bases. Unmatched junction bases numbered 3, after V lost 1 base and J lost 1 base. Germline CDR1 and CDR2: SGDLS and YYNGEE. There are 15 residues in the CDR3.

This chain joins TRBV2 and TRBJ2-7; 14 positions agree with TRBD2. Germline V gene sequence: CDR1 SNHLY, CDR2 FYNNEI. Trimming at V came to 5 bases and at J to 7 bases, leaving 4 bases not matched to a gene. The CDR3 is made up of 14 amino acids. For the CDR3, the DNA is TGTGCCAGCAGTCAGGGACTAGCGGGAGCGGAGCAGTACTTC. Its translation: CASSQGLAGAEQYF. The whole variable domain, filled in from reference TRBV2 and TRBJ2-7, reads EPEVTQTPSHQVTQMGQEVILRCVPISNHLYFYWYRQILGQKVEFLVSFYNNEISEKSEIFDDQFSVERPDGSNFTLKIRSTKLEDSAMYFCASSQGLAGAEQYFGPGTRLTVT.

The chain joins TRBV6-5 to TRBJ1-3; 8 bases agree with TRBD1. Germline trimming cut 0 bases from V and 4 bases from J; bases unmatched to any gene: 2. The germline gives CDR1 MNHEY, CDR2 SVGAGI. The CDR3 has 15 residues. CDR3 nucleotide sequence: TGTGCCAGCAGTTACTCGAACAGGGGGGGAAACACCATATATTTT. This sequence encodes CASSYSNRGGNTIYF.

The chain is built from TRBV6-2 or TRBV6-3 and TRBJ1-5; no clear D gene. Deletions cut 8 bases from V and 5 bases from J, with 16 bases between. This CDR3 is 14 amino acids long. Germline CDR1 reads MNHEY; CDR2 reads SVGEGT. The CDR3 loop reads CASGSESLYQPQHF. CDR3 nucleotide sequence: TGTGCCAGCGGTTCAGAATCTTTATATCAGCCCCAGCATTTT.

The CDR3 nucleotides read TGTGCCAGCGCCCGATCCACAGGGGGCAACCTCTATGGCTACACCTTC. Protein product: CASARSTGGNLYGYTF. The V and J genes are TRBV5-5 and TRBJ1-2; 9 bases fit TRBD1. Germline V gene sequence: CDR1 SGHKS, CDR2 YYEKEE (reference sequence). The CDR3 loop spans 16 amino acids. The trim removed 7 bases at V and 4 bases at J, leaving 14 bases unmatched. Filled out from reference TRBV5-5 and TRBJ1-2, the complete variable domain reads DAGVTQSPTHLIKTRGQQVTLRCSPISGHKSVSWYQQVLGQGPQFIFQYYEKEERGRGNFPDRFSARQFPNYSSELNVNALLLGDSALYLCASARSTGGNLYGYTFGSGTRLTVV.

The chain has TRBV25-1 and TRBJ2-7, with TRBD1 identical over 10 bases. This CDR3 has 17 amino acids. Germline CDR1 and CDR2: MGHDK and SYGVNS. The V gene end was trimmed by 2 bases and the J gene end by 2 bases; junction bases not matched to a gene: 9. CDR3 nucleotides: TGTGCCAGCAGTGAAGGCTGGGGACAGGGGATGGCCTACGAGCAGTACTTC. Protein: CASSEGWGQGMAYEQYF.

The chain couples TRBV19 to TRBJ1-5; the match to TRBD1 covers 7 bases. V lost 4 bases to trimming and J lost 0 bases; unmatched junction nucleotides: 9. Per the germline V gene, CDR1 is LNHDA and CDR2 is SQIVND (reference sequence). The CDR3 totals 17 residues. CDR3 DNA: TGTGCCAGTAGTAGACAGGGATCTTGGGTTAGCAATCAGCCCCAGCATTTT. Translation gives CASSRQGSWVSNQPQHF.